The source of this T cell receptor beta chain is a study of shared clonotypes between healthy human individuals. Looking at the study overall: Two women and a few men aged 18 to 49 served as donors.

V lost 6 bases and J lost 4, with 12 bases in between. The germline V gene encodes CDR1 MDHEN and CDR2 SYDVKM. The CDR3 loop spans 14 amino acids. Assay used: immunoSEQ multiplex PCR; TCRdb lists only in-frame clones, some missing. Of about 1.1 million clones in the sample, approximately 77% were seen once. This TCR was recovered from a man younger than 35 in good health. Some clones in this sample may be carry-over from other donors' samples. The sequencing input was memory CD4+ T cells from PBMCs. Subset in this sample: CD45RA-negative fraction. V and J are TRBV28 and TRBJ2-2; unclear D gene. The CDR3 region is CASSNQGITGELFF. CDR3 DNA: TGTGCCAGCAGCAACCAAGGAATCACCGGGGAGCTGTTTTTT.